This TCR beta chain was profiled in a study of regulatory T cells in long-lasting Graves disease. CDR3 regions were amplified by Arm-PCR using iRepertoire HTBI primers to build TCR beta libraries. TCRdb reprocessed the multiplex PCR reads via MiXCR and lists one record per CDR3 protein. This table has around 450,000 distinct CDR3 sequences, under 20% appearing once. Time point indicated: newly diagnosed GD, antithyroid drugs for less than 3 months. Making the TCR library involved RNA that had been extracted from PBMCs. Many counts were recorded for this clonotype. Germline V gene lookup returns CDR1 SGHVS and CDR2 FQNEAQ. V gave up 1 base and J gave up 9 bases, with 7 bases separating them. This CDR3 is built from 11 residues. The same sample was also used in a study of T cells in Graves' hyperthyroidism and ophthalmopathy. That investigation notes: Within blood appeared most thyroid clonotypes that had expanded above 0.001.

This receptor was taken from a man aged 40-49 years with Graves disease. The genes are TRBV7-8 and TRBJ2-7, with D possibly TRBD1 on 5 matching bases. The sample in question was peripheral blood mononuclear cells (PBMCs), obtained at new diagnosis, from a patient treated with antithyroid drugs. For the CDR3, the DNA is TGTGCCAGCAGCTTAGAGCAGGGGCAGTACTTC. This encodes CASSLEQGQYF.